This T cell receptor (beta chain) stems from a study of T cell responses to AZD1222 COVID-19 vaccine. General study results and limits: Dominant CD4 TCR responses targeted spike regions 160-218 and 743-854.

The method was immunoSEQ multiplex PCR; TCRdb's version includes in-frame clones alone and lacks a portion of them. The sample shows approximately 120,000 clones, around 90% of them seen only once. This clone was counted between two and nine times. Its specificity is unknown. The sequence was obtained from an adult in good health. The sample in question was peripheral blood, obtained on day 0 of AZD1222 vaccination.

DNA for the CDR3: TGCGCCAGCAGCTCTTCAAGGGGTTCCTACGAGCAGTACTTC. Encoded protein: CASSSSRGSYEQYF. The chain recombines TRBV5-1 with TRBJ2-7, with D perhaps TRBD1 (5 bases). V was pared by 3 bases and J by 1 base, with 11 bases between. This CDR3 comprises 14 residues. Germline V gene sequence: CDR1 SGHRS, CDR2 YFSETQ.